Presented here are 26 T cell receptor beta chains from one specimen sequenced in a study of shared clonotypes between healthy human individuals. Using immunoSEQ multiplex PCR, the repertoire was profiled, and TCRdb retains in-frame clones only, with some absent. This table has around 940,000 clones, about three quarters appearing once. The specimen sequenced was memory CD4+ T cells sorted from blood. Stated subset: CD45RA-negative fraction. These receptors were taken from a man aged 18 to 29 in good health.

The chain has TRBV2 and TRBJ2-2, with 7 bases identical to TRBD2. Germline CDR1 reads SNHLY; CDR2 reads FYNNEI. J was trimmed by 7 bases and V by 5 bases; bases with no gene match: 1. CDR3 length: 12 amino acids. The CDR3 protein is CASSRTSGELFF. CDR3 sequence (DNA): TGTGCCAGCAGTCGGACTAGCGGGGAGCTGTTTTTT.

This clone was recorded at least ten times. V and J are TRBV12-5 and TRBJ1-5; D perhaps matches TRBD1 (5 bases). From germline, CDR1 is LGHNT and CDR2 FRNRAP. The ends were cut back, 0 bases at V and 1 base at J, with 10 bases in the middle. The CDR3 runs to 16 residues. CDR3 region: CASGLVRGGSNQPQHF. CDR3 coding DNA: TGTGCTAGTGGTTTGGTACGGGGGGGAAGCAATCAGCCCCAGCATTTT.

This chain uses TRBV5-1 with TRBJ2-1; 12 nucleotides line up with TRBD2. V dropped 3 bases and J dropped 5; count of bases not matched to a gene: 3. The germline V gene has CDR1 SGHRS and CDR2 YFSETQ. The CDR3 is 15 amino acids. In nucleotides, the CDR3 is TGCGCCAGCAGCTCGAGGACTAGCGGGAACAATGAGCAGTTCTTC. As protein: CASSSRTSGNNEQFF.

J is TRBJ2-5 and V is TRBV7-9; TRBD2 matches 9 bases. Germline V gene sequence: CDR1 SEHNR, CDR2 FQNEAQ (reference sequence). This CDR3 is 14 amino acids long. Unmatched junction bases numbered 1, after V lost 0 bases and J lost 5 bases. The CDR3 region is CASSLALAGETQYF. The CDR3 DNA follows: TGTGCCAGCAGCTTAGCGCTAGCGGGGGAGACCCAGTACTTC.

The chain recombines TRBV4-3 with TRBJ2-3, with TRBD2 matching over 7 bases. V shed 0 bases, J shed 3 bases, and the junction held 3 bases outside the gene matches. This CDR3 contains 15 residues. Germline CDR1 is LGHNA and CDR2 is YSLEER. CDR3 residues: CASSQDSRETDTQYF. CDR3 sequence (DNA): TGCGCCAGCAGCCAAGACTCGCGGGAGACAGATACGCAGTATTTT.

The chain employs TRBV7-9 and TRBJ1-2, with a tentative D call TRBD1 (5 bases). The CDR3 covers 13 residues. Per germline, CDR1 SEHNR and CDR2 FQNEAQ (reference sequence). V shed 5 bases and J shed 7 bases, with 14 bases lying between them. The CDR3: CASSTGKQGGYTF. Here the CDR3 DNA reads TGTGCCAGCAGCACAGGAAAACAAGGTGGCTACACCTTC.

The rearrangement joins TRBV5-4 to TRBJ2-6; D gene ambiguous. Trimming cost V 4 bases and J 2 bases, with 16 bases left between them. This CDR3 has 17 amino acids. Germline CDR1 is SGHNT and CDR2 is YYREEE (reference sequence). The CDR3 protein is CASSANPVTAGANVLTF. CDR3 sequence (DNA): TGTGCCAGCAGCGCCAATCCAGTTACAGCTGGGGCCAACGTCCTGACTTTC.

This clone turned up a few times. This same CDR3 is encoded by further DNA sequences in the sample. The rearrangement links TRBV27 to TRBJ1-1; possibly TRBD1 for D (5 bases). Germline CDR1 and CDR2: MNHEY and SMNVEV (reference sequence). The CDR3 sequence is 14 residues long. Trimming removed 6 bases from V and 1 base from J, with 12 bases in between. CDR3 in amino acids: CASSLGRRNTEAFF. The CDR3 DNA follows: TGTGCCAGCAGCCTGGGACGTCGGAACACTGAAGCTTTCTTT.

This chain joins TRBV5-3 and TRBJ2-7; D tentatively fits TRBD1 or TRBD2 (5 bases each). TRBV5-3 is given ORF status, its function remaining uncertain. V lost 8 bases to trimming and J lost 6 bases, with 9 bases between them. The CDR3 spans 10 residues. As DNA, the CDR3 is TGTGCCAGGCCTGGGGGCGAGCAGTACTTC. Translated: CARPGGEQYF.

The CDR3 DNA sequence: TGTGCCAGCAGCTTGAAGATTGGAAACACCATATATTTT. This translates into CASSLKIGNTIYF. This chain joins TRBV5-4 and TRBJ1-3; D gene uncertain. The CDR3 is 13 amino acids. Trimming removed 1 base from V and 3 bases from J, with 5 bases in between. From germline, CDR1 is SGHNT and CDR2 YYREEE (reference sequence).

The chain combines TRBV7-9 with TRBJ1-5; 8 bases match TRBD1. V lost 5 bases to trimming and J lost 11 bases; unmatched junction nucleotides: 20. CDR1 and CDR2 from the germline V gene are SEHNR and FQNEAQ (reference sequence). The CDR3 loop spans 17 amino acids. The DNA of the CDR3 is TGTGCCAGCAGCGATAAGAACAGGGGGAACTCGAGGTTAGCCCAGCATTTT. Translation gives CASSDKNRGNSRLAQHF.

V usage is TRBV7-9 and J usage is TRBJ1-2; D is ambiguous. The CDR3 has 14 amino acids. Trimming left V 2 bases short and J 2 bases short, with 9 bases between. Germline CDR1 SEHNR, CDR2 FQNEAQ (reference sequence). The CDR3 DNA is TGTGCCAGCAGCTTACAGGAAAGGAACTATGGCTACACCTTC. This encodes CASSLQERNYGYTF.

This clone was found many times. This sequence joins TRBV10-2 and TRBJ1-1; D not resolved. This CDR3 is built from 14 residues. Germline V gives CDR1 WSHSY, CDR2 SAAADI. Trimming cost V 0 bases and J 7 bases, with 12 bases left between them. Here the CDR3 DNA reads TGCGCCAGCAGTGAGTCTCTTTGGGCGGGTGAAGCTTTCTTT. Its translation: CASSESLWAGEAFF.

This chain uses TRBV10-3 with TRBJ2-1, with 9 bases fitting TRBD1. Unmatched junction bases numbered 8, after V lost 3 bases and J lost 8 bases. This CDR3 has 15 residues. Germline V CDR1 and CDR2: ENHRY, SYGVKD. CDR3 coding DNA: TGTGCCATCAGTGAAGGGACAGGGTCACGGGATGAGCAGTTCTTC. Its protein product is CAISEGTGSRDEQFF.

The J gene is TRBJ1-5, the V gene TRBV29-1; possible D gene TRBD1, 5 bases. The CDR3 extends over 14 amino acids. Trimming removed 4 bases from V and 2 bases from J, with 12 bases in between. The germline CDR1 and CDR2 sequences are SQVTM and ANQGSEA. CDR3 protein: CSVAQGRGNQPQHF. The CDR3 DNA is TGCAGCGTTGCCCAGGGCAGGGGCAATCAGCCCCAGCATTTT.

The J gene is TRBJ2-6, the V gene TRBV7-8; either TRBD1 or TRBD2 may fit D (5 bases each). This CDR3 is built from 18 residues. Germline CDR1 SGHVS, CDR2 FQNEAQ. V lost 3 bases to trimming and J lost 0 bases, with 15 bases between them. CDR3 coding DNA: TGTGCCAGCAGCTTCCGGGACCTCTCCCCCTCTGGGGCCAACGTCCTGACTTTC. Protein: CASSFRDLSPSGANVLTF.

There are a few counts of this clone. The chain recombines TRBV28 with TRBJ1-1, with D unclear. The V end lost 5 bases, the J end lost 9 bases, and 16 bases lay between the germline ends. The CDR3 extends over 13 amino acids. Germline V gene sequence: CDR1 MDHEN, CDR2 SYDVKM. The CDR3 DNA follows: TGTGCCAGCAGTCCCGGATGGCCTCCTAAAGCTTTCTTT. This codes for CASSPGWPPKAFF.

Only a few counts were recorded for this clone. V is TRBV2 and J is TRBJ2-5; 7 bases line up with TRBD2. This CDR3 is 13 amino acids long. The germline CDR1 and CDR2 sequences are SNHLY and FYNNEI. The junction had 6 bases not matched to a gene; V was cut back by 11 bases and J by 0 bases. The CDR3 DNA reads TGTGCCTCGGCGCGGGAGAACCAAGAGACCCAGTACTTC. Protein sequence: CASARENQETQYF.

The rearrangement links TRBV5-1 to TRBJ2-3; 12 bases agree with TRBD2. Germline V gene lookup returns CDR1 SGHRS and CDR2 YFSETQ. This CDR3 comprises 17 residues. The junction had 3 bases not matched to a gene; V was cut back by 1 base and J by 0 bases. The CDR3 DNA sequence: TGCGCCAGCAGCTTGTCTAGCGGGGGGGCTAGCACAGATACGCAGTATTTT. Protein product: CASSLSSGGASTDTQYF.

As DNA, the CDR3 is TGCGCCAGCAGCCAACTTGGACAGGGTTTGGCCACCGGGGAGCTGTTTTTT. It codes for CASSQLGQGLATGELFF. The chain has TRBV4-1 and TRBJ2-2; 8 bases are a match to TRBD1. The ends lost 2 bases at V and 4 bases at J; junction bases unmatched: 9. CDR3 length equals 17 residues. The germline V gene encodes CDR1 MGHRA and CDR2 YSYEKL.

This clone was picked up a small number of times. The chain is built from TRBV4-3 and TRBJ2-7; D gene ambiguous. Germline values: CDR1 LGHNA, CDR2 YSLEER. The CDR3 covers 17 residues. Trimming cost V 0 bases and J 1 base, with 16 bases left between them. The CDR3 sequence: CASSQESLGQESYEQYF. The CDR3 region has the DNA TGCGCCAGCAGCCAAGAATCCCTCGGCCAGGAATCCTACGAGCAGTACTTC.

The V gene is TRBV5-4, the J gene TRBJ2-1, with 8 bases aligning to TRBD1. Trimming took 3 bases from V and 8 from J; bases not matched to a gene: 4. CDR3 length: 13 residues. The germline V gene encodes CDR1 SGHNT and CDR2 YYREEE (reference sequence). The CDR3 region has the DNA TGTGCCAGCAGCTCCGACAGGGGCGATGAGCAGTTCTTC. Its translation is CASSSDRGDEQFF.

The V gene is TRBV30, the J gene TRBJ2-5; a weak D match, TRBD2 (5 bases). V lost 0 bases, J lost 5 bases, and 13 bases lay in between. This CDR3 is built from 14 residues. The germline V gene has CDR1 GTSNPN and CDR2 SVGIG (reference sequence). CDR3: CAWSVLPGSETQYF. Here the CDR3 DNA reads TGTGCCTGGAGTGTACTTCCGGGGTCCGAGACCCAGTACTTC.

The rearrangement joins TRBV5-4 to TRBJ2-7; possibly TRBD2 for D (5 bases). The CDR3 loop spans 15 amino acids. Trimming cost V 3 bases and J 6 bases, with 19 bases left between them. Germline CDR1 SGHNT, CDR2 YYREEE (reference sequence). For the CDR3, the DNA is TGTGCCAGCAGCTCAAAGGACCTAAGCGGTCCCGAGCAGTACTTC. Translating gives CASSSKDLSGPEQYF.

The chain carries TRBV30 and TRBJ2-3; 10 bases are a match to TRBD2. The CDR3 totals 13 residues. Trimming at V came to 7 bases and at J to 2 bases, leaving 3 bases not matched to a gene. Germline CDR1 GTSNPN, CDR2 SVGIG (reference sequence). The CDR3 nucleotides read TGTGCCTTTAGCGGGGGGCTCACAGATACGCAGTATTTT. Amino acids: CAFSGGLTDTQYF.

CDR3 region: CASSRSDQETQYF. CDR3 sequence (DNA): TGTGCCAGCAGCCGGAGCGACCAAGAGACCCAGTACTTC. The chain employs TRBV7-2 and TRBJ2-5; D not resolved. Trimming shortened V by 5 bases and J by 0 bases, and 7 bases separated the two germline ends. The germline V gene has CDR1 SGHTA and CDR2 FQGNSA. The CDR3 has 13 residues.